This TCR beta chain is drawn from a study of blood T cell repertoires in COVID-19. Per the original data handling: By means of reference gene primer amplification, nucleated cell counts were estimated. Libraries were prepared by immunoSEQ multiplex PCR; TCRdb keeps only in-frame clonotypes and omits some of them. V and J calls and clone size are given by that table; D and trimming were obtained from the DNA. The sample lists 140,000 to 150,000 clones; roughly 84% were seen once. The CDR3 extends over 15 amino acids. Per germline, CDR1 SGDLS and CDR2 YYNGEE. V shed 0 bases, J shed 4 bases, and the junction held 4 bases outside the gene matches.

The clonotype was recovered from a man aged 60 to 75 with active or convalescent COVID-19. Sequencing used peripheral blood. The chain couples TRBV9 to TRBJ1-3; 7 bases align to TRBD1. The CDR3 nucleotides read TGTGCCAGCAGCGTAGAAGGGGGCGGGGGAAACACCATATATTTT. Amino acids: CASSVEGGGGNTIYF.